These 32 T cell receptor beta chains were sequenced from one sample in a study of tumor-infiltrating lymphocytes in primary liver carcinoma. Germline DNA was also extracted, and blood RNA derived from unsorted whole blood. A primer matching the constant region was used to make TCR beta cDNA from approximately 520 ng of total RNA. Libraries covering TCR beta were generated through three nested multiplex PCR rounds (using a slightly modified ARM-PCR). TRBV1-TRBV30 forward primers paired with a C-beta reverse primer were used in the first two PCR rounds, which ran roughly 10 cycles each. TCRdb independently ran MiXCR on the multiplex PCR reads; one entry per CDR3 protein. The data contain fewer than 350,000 distinct CDR3 sequences, roughly two thirds of them seen just once; the ten biggest clones take up approximately 9%. Material for sequencing was peripheral blood. The receptor set was obtained from a man aged 35 to 55 with primary liver carcinoma and hepatitis B virus infection.

About this clonotype: This may stem from a read error, because a much larger clone lies one nucleotide away. The CDR3 sequence is CASSYGPDRDDTEAFF. The CDR3 nucleotides read TGTGCCAGCAGTTACGGACCTGACAGGGATGACACTGAAGCTTTCTTT. The chain carries TRBV6-2 or TRBV6-3 and TRBJ1-1, with 7 positions matching TRBD1. V gave up 2 bases and J gave up 3 bases; unmatched junction bases: 9. The CDR3 is made up of 16 amino acids. Germline V gene lookup returns CDR1 MNHEY and CDR2 SVGEGT.

This clonotype turned up a few times. The rearrangement links TRBV5-6 to TRBJ2-1, with 8 bases matching TRBD2. The CDR3 has 15 amino acids. With V trimmed by 4 bases and J by 1 base, 4 bases remained unmatched. Germline V gene sequence: CDR1 SGHDT, CDR2 YYEEEE. The CDR3 region is CASSTGGGSYNEQFF. As DNA, the CDR3 is TGTGCCAGCAGCACCGGGGGGGGGTCCTACAATGAGCAGTTCTTC.

The chain couples TRBV20-1 to TRBJ1-2; perhaps TRBD1 as D (5 bases). The germline gives CDR1 DFQATT, CDR2 SNEGSKA (reference sequence). The V end lost 1 base, the J end lost 8 bases, and 14 bases lay between the germline ends. CDR3 length: 13 residues. For the CDR3, the DNA is TGCAGTGCTAGAGTGGTCAGGGTTGAGGGCTACACCTTC. Its protein product is CSARVVRVEGYTF.

This clonotype was picked up one time. The CDR3 does not close with the conserved phenylalanine or tryptophan, likely indicating a read error. This chain uses TRBV5-5 with TRBJ2-5; maybe TRBD2 (6 bases). Trimming took 5 bases from V and 6 from J, leaving 26 bases between them. Germline values: CDR1 SGHKS, CDR2 YYEKEE (reference sequence). This CDR3 is built from 17 residues. CDR3 residues: CASRPRLAAKEEKTQYS. CDR3 DNA: TGTGCCAGCAGGCCCCGGTTAGCGGCAAAGGAGGAGAAGACCCAGTACTCC.

To note about this clonotype: A much larger clone differs by one base, so this may be a read error. The chain has TRBV12-3 or TRBV12-4 and TRBJ2-3; tentatively, D is TRBD2 (6 bases). The length of the CDR3 is 13 residues. Here the CDR3 reads CASSLGEVDMQYF. CDR3 in DNA: TGTGCCAGCAGTTTAGGGGAGGTCGATATGCAGTATTTT.

In this sample, this clonotype turned up once. This rearrangement joins TRBV7-8 to TRBJ1-3; no clear D gene. Germline V gene sequence: CDR1 SGHVS, CDR2 FQNEAQ. The CDR3 length is 17 residues. Trimming shortened V by 0 bases and J by 4 bases, and 16 bases separated the two germline ends. CDR3: CASSLALGTRQGNTIYF. The CDR3 nucleotides read TGTGCCAGCAGCTTAGCTTTAGGTACAAGGCAAGGAAACACCATATATTTT.

This clonotype was counted a single time. The germline gene is not matched at one end of the junction; a read error may be the cause. The chain is built from TRBV11-2 and TRBJ2-7; D is uncertain. Germline V gene sequence: CDR1 SGHAT, CDR2 FQNNGV. The CDR3 runs to 12 residues. The CDR3 coding sequence is TGTGCCAGCAGAACACTTAGCCACGAGCAGAACTTC. It yields the protein CASRTLSHEQNF.

Many counts were recorded for this clonotype. DNA of the CDR3: TGTGCCAGCAGTACCCGCAGTCTAGCGCTAAACAATGAGCAGTTCTTC. Its protein product is CASSTRSLALNNEQFF. The gene calls are TRBV6-1 and TRBJ2-1; tentative D call: TRBD2 (6 bases). Between the trimmed V and J ends, which lost 5 bases and 5 bases, there was a span of 19 bases. Germline V lookup: CDR1 MNHNS, CDR2 SASEGT. The CDR3 has 16 residues.

This clonotype was seen repeatedly, ten times or more. The rearrangement links TRBV6-2 or TRBV6-3 to TRBJ2-3; TRBD2 matches at 7 bases. The trim removed 5 bases at V and 8 bases at J, leaving 7 bases unmatched. Looked up from germline, CDR1 is MNHEY and CDR2 is SVGEGT. The CDR3 extends over 13 amino acids. The CDR3 DNA reads as TGTGCCAGCAGTGAATTCAGGGAGGGTACGCAGTATTTT. Amino acid sequence: CASSEFREGTQYF.

The chain combines TRBV13 with TRBJ2-7, with D tentatively TRBD2 (5 bases). CDR3 length equals 14 residues. V gave up 6 bases and J gave up 3 bases, with 15 bases separating them. CDR1 is PRHDT, CDR2 FYEKMQ, per germline (reference sequence). CDR3 in amino acids: CASRTGTGLYEQYF. In nucleotides, the CDR3 is TGTGCCAGCAGAACGGGAACGGGCCTCTACGAGCAGTACTTC.

This clonotype was observed at least ten times. The CDR3 is CSVESSGSTDTQYF. The CDR3, as DNA: TGCAGCGTTGAATCCAGCGGGAGCACAGATACGCAGTATTTT. The chain couples TRBV29-1 to TRBJ2-3; D may be TRBD2 (6 bases). There are 14 residues in the CDR3. The germline gives CDR1 SQVTM, CDR2 ANQGSEA. Trimming cost V 2 bases and J 0 bases, with 9 bases left between them.

This clonotype was counted ten times or more. V gene TRBV4-2 combines with J gene TRBJ2-1; D assignment may be TRBD1 or TRBD2 (5 bases each). Trimming removed 2 bases from V and 7 bases from J, with 15 bases in between. This CDR3 has 15 amino acids. Germline V CDR1 and CDR2: LGHNA, YNFKEQ. The CDR3 sequence: CASSQPGLAGNEQFF. CDR3 nucleotides: TGTGCCAGCAGCCAACCCGGACTCGCAGGGAATGAGCAGTTCTTC.

This clonotype has only one observation. At one end, the junction sequence differs from germline, possibly due to a read error. The chain links TRBV29-1 to TRBJ2-6, with D unclear. Per the germline V gene, CDR1 is SQVTM and CDR2 is ANQGSEA. This CDR3 has 15 residues. This CDR3 is CSVEGGSSGVNVLTF. In DNA form, the CDR3 reads TGCAGCGTTGAAGGTGGTAGCTCTGGGGTCAACGTCCTGACTTTT. The full variable domain, with the rest looked up from reference TRBV29-1 and TRBJ2-6, is SAVISQKPSRDICQRGTSLTIQCQVDSQVTMMFWYRQQPGQSLTLIATANQGSEATYESGFVIDKFPISRPNLTFSTLTVSNMSPEDSSIYLCSVEGGSSGVNVLTFGAGSRLTVL.

At least ten counts were recorded for this clonotype. The gene calls are TRBV12-5 and TRBJ2-2; possible D gene TRBD2, 6 bases. Germline CDR1 reads LGHNT; CDR2 reads FRNRAP. This CDR3 contains 16 residues. V lost 7 bases and J lost 3, with 18 bases in between. CDR3 nucleotides: TGTGCTAGTGCCCCTAGGGGAGGATATGACACCGGGGAGCTGTTTTTT. It translates to CASAPRGGYDTGELFF.

The chain links TRBV5-1 to TRBJ2-7, with 14 bases aligning to TRBD2. Per germline, CDR1 SGHRS and CDR2 YFSETQ. Trimming cost V 4 bases and J 5 bases; bases outside gene matches: 2. This CDR3 contains 14 residues. The CDR3 DNA sequence: TGCGCCAGCAGCCCGGGACTAGCGGGAGACGAGCAGTACTTC. This encodes CASSPGLAGDEQYF.

On this clonotype itself: This may come from a read error, since a much larger clone is one base off. The chain carries TRBV6-1 and TRBJ2-5; weak D call: TRBD1 (6 bases). The length of the CDR3 is 13 residues. Germline V gene sequence: CDR1 MNHNS, CDR2 SASEGT. This CDR3 is CTSRGEWGETQYF. The CDR3 bases are TGTACCAGCAGGGGTGAATGGGGGGAGACCCAGTACTTC.

The sample holds many counts of this clonotype. CDR3 residues: CASSPRLASSYEQYF. In DNA form, the CDR3 reads TGTGCCAGCAGCCCCCGTCTGGCTAGCTCCTACGAGCAGTACTTC. The chain uses TRBV5-5 and TRBJ2-7; D call uncertain. Looked up from germline, CDR1 is SGHKS and CDR2 is YYEKEE (reference sequence). Trimming removed 4 bases at V and 0 bases at J, with 14 bases between. The CDR3 runs 15 residues.

To note about this clonotype: This clone may be a read error of a much larger clone one base away. V is TRBV29-1 and J is TRBJ1-1; D is ambiguous. Germline assignment: CDR1 SQVTM and CDR2 ANQGSEA. The CDR3 runs 13 residues. The CDR3: CSVVGWLDTEASF. The CDR3 nucleotides read TGCAGCGTTGTAGGCTGGCTTGACACTGAAGCTTCCTTT.

V is TRBV5-4 and J is TRBJ2-5; the D gene is possibly TRBD1 (6 bases). Germline values: CDR1 SGHNT, CDR2 YYREEE (reference sequence). This CDR3 spans 15 amino acids. V gave up 5 bases and J gave up 5 bases, with 19 bases separating them. The CDR3 sequence: CASSRSAGATETQYF. The CDR3 region has the DNA TGTGCCAGCAGTAGATCGGCAGGGGCAACGGAGACCCAGTACTTC. Based on the CDR3 plus reference TRBV5-4 and TRBJ2-5, the full variable domain is ETGVTQSPTHLIKTRGQQVTLRCSSQSGHNTVSWYQQALGQGPQFIFQYYREEENGRGNFPPRFSGLQFPNYSSELNVNALELDDSALYLCASSRSAGATETQYFGPGTRLLVL.

About this clonotype: The junction differs from germline at one of its ends, possibly a read error. The V call is TRBV29-1, the J call TRBJ2-7; D perhaps matches TRBD2 (5 bases). The CDR3 extends over 13 amino acids. Per germline, CDR1 SQVTM and CDR2 ANQGSEA. The CDR3, as DNA: TGCAGCGTTACCGGGATGGTCGGCTACGGGCAGTACTTC. It translates to CSVTGMVGYGQYF.

The chain combines TRBV7-9 with TRBJ1-2; TRBD1 aligns across 9 bases. CDR1 is SEHNR, CDR2 FQNEAQ, per germline (reference sequence). The trim removed 6 bases at V and 8 bases at J, leaving 10 bases unmatched. This CDR3 comprises 14 residues. CDR3 in amino acids: CASRHGGQGKGYTF. The CDR3 coding sequence is TGTGCCAGCAGACACGGGGGACAGGGTAAAGGCTACACCTTC.

To note about this clonotype: The junction departs from germline at one end; a sequencing error may be responsible. V and J are TRBV11-2 and TRBJ1-1; 7 positions match TRBD1. This CDR3 is built from 13 residues. The V gene's germline CDR1 is SGHAT and CDR2 FQNNGV. The CDR3 DNA is TGTGCCAGCAGGAGGGGACAGAACAATGAAGCTTCCTTT. It encodes CASRRGQNNEASF.

This clonotype has ten or more counts. V and J are TRBV5-1 and TRBJ2-3; TRBD2 is a possible D gene (6 bases). In germline, CDR1 is SGHRS, CDR2 YFSETQ. The V end lost 3 bases, the J end lost 6 bases, and 8 bases lay between the germline ends. The length of the CDR3 is 12 residues. The CDR3 region has the DNA TGCGCCAGCAGCTCTGCGGGGGATACGCAGTATTTT. Protein sequence: CASSSAGDTQYF.

In regard to this clonotype: Lacking the conserved final phenylalanine or tryptophan, this CDR3 likely reflects a read error. The chain carries TRBV11-2 and TRBJ2-1; D remains ambiguous. The CDR3 contains 11 residues. The germline V gene encodes CDR1 SGHAT and CDR2 FQNNGV. The CDR3 coding sequence is TGTGCAAGCAGCCCCTACAATGAGCAGTTCCTC. It specifies CASSPYNEQFL.

Notes on this clonotype: Likely a read error: the CDR3 ends without its conserved phenylalanine or tryptophan. The chain joins TRBV7-9 to TRBJ2-2, with 8 bases fitting TRBD2. Losses at the gene ends were 1 base for V and 9 bases for J; bases not matched to a gene: 7. The CDR3 consists of 15 residues. Germline CDR1 SEHNR, CDR2 FQNEAQ (reference sequence). The CDR3 DNA is TGTGCCAGCAGCTTAGAGCCAGCGGGAGACCGGGAGCTGTTTTTG. Amino acids: CASSLEPAGDRELFL.

This clonotype was observed a handful of times. The J gene is TRBJ1-4, the V gene TRBV5-1, with D perhaps TRBD1 (6 bases). Deletions cut 5 bases from V and 7 bases from J, with 18 bases between. This CDR3 contains 15 residues. Germline CDR1 reads SGHRS; CDR2 reads YFSETQ. The chain's CDR3 is CASRASRGEGEKLFF. In DNA form, the CDR3 reads TGCGCCAGCAGAGCCTCCAGGGGAGAGGGTGAAAAACTGTTTTTT.

In the case of this clonotype: A read error may be the cause here, since a much bigger clone is one base away. This chain connects TRBV6-5 to TRBJ1-2; D is perhaps TRBD1 (5 bases). Per germline, CDR1 MNHEY and CDR2 SVGAGI. This CDR3 spans 16 amino acids. This chain's CDR3 is CASSYVTGQGSYDYTF. The CDR3, as DNA: TGTGCCAGCAGTTACGTGACCGGGCAGGGAAGCTATGACTACACCTTC.

Note on this clonotype: This may arise from a read error, as a much more abundant clone is one base away. The genes are TRBV6-6 and TRBJ2-7; D not resolved. V was trimmed by 8 bases and J by 7 bases, leaving 12 bases between them. In germline, CDR1 is MNHNY, CDR2 SVGAGI (reference sequence). The CDR3 is 11 residues long. DNA of the CDR3: TGTGCCAGCTCTCCTTTAGGGGAGCAGTACTTC. It yields the protein CASSPLGEQYF.

About this clonotype itself: Relative to the germline gene, one junction end is altered; a read error may explain this. The chain has TRBV6-1 and TRBJ1-5; D uncertain. This CDR3 region has 12 residues. Germline CDR1 reads MNHNS; CDR2 reads SASEGT. The CDR3 loop is CVSIGPNQPQHF. For the CDR3, the DNA is TGTGTCAGCATCGGACCCAATCAGCCCCAGCATTTT.

The V gene is TRBV5-4, the J gene TRBJ2-3; D not resolved. Trimming took off 2 bases at V and 3 bases at J, with 7 bases between the two ends. The V gene's germline CDR1 is SGHNT and CDR2 YYREEE (reference sequence). The CDR3 has 13 residues. CDR3 region: CASSFAKTDTQYF. The CDR3 nucleotides are TGTGCCAGCAGCTTCGCGAAGACAGATACGCAGTATTTT.

This clonotype was observed many times. The chain has TRBV6-5 and TRBJ1-4, with D possibly matching TRBD1 (5 bases). The CDR3 loop spans 14 amino acids. Germline lookup yields CDR1 MNHEY and CDR2 SVGAGI. Trimming took off 2 bases at V and 8 bases at J, with 12 bases between the two ends. The CDR3 is CASSYDRGREKLFF. The CDR3 DNA follows: TGTGCCAGCAGTTACGACAGAGGGAGGGAAAAACTGTTTTTT.

For this clonotype: At one end, the junction sequence differs from germline, possibly due to a read error. The gene calls are TRBV5-1 and TRBJ1-5; D possibly corresponds to TRBD1 (6 bases). The germline CDR1 and CDR2 sequences are SGHRS and YFSETQ. This CDR3 has 15 amino acids. CDR3 amino acids: CANSLDSFENQPQHF. The CDR3 DNA is TGCGCCAACAGCTTGGACAGCTTTGAAAATCAGCCCCAGCATTTT.